The 23 T cell receptor beta chains below all came from one sample that was sequenced in a study of technical replicates of blood from a few donors. The data were produced by immunoSEQ multiplex PCR, yet TCRdb's version contains in-frame clones alone and is incomplete. This table holds 60,000 to 90,000 clones, around 90% found once. The sample consisted of T cells isolated from PBMCs. The receptors stem from a human donor in good health.

The V gene is TRBV28, the J gene TRBJ2-2, with no clear D. Germline CDR1 and CDR2: MDHEN and SYDVKM. Between the trimmed V and J ends, which lost 3 bases and 2 bases, there was a span of 7 bases. The CDR3 spans 14 residues. CDR3 nucleotide sequence: TGTGCCAGCAGTTTCGACTTTAACACCGGGGAGCTGTTTTTT. Translation gives CASSFDFNTGELFF.

The genes are TRBV7-8 and TRBJ2-1, with D uncertain. The germline V gene has CDR1 SGHVS and CDR2 FQNEAQ. This CDR3 contains 13 residues. V lost 3 bases, J lost 9 bases, and 12 bases lay in between. The CDR3 DNA follows: TGTGCCAGCAGCTTTTCGCGGATCGCTGAGCAGTTCTTC. This encodes CASSFSRIAEQFF.

In this sample, this clone turned up a few times. The rearrangement joins TRBV6-5 to TRBJ1-1, with a possible D match to TRBD1 (5 bases). Trimming removed 6 bases from V and 4 bases from J, with 6 bases in between. Germline loops: CDR1 MNHEY, CDR2 SVGAGI. This CDR3 spans 11 amino acids. CDR3 DNA: TGTGCCAGCAGGGGACTCACTGAAGCTTTCTTT. Amino acids: CASRGLTEAFF.

The chain links TRBV18 to TRBJ2-1, with D tentatively TRBD2 (5 bases). The germline gives CDR1 KGHSH, CDR2 LQKENI. This CDR3 comprises 13 residues. V was shortened by 2 bases and J by 6 bases, with 8 bases between the two germline ends. In DNA, the CDR3 is TGTGCCAGCTCACCAGCGGAGGTCAATGAGCAGTTCTTC. It is translated as CASSPAEVNEQFF.

This chain links TRBV5-6 with TRBJ2-7; 9 nucleotides match TRBD1. Germline V gives CDR1 SGHDT, CDR2 YYEEEE. Germline trimming cut 4 bases from V and 6 bases from J; bases unmatched to any gene: 8. CDR3 length: 14 amino acids. In DNA, the CDR3 is TGTGCCAGCAGCAAGGGACAGGGAATAAGCGAGCAGTACTTC. Translation gives CASSKGQGISEQYF.

This chain joins TRBV4-3 and TRBJ2-7; D is perhaps TRBD2 (5 bases). Trimming removed 4 bases from V and 4 bases from J, with 14 bases in between. CDR1 and CDR2 from the germline V gene are LGHNA and YSLEER. The CDR3 is 14 amino acids. The CDR3 loop reads CASSPWELGYEQYF. The CDR3 DNA is TGCGCCAGCAGCCCCTGGGAGTTGGGGTACGAGCAGTACTTC.

This clone is a singleton in its sample. The chain links TRBV27 to TRBJ2-7; TRBD2 agrees at 8 bases. Losses at the gene ends were 0 bases for V and 3 bases for J; bases not matched to a gene: 1. Germline values: CDR1 MNHEY, CDR2 SMNVEV (reference sequence). This CDR3 region has 14 residues. CDR3 loop: CASSLSSGSYEQYF. In DNA form, the CDR3 reads TGTGCCAGCAGTTTATCCAGCGGGAGCTACGAGCAGTACTTC.

The chain has TRBV29-1 and TRBJ2-5, with 10 bases that match TRBD1. CDR1 and CDR2 (germline): SQVTM, ANQGSEA. J lost 11 bases, V lost 4 bases, and 13 bases had no gene match. The CDR3 covers 14 residues. CDR3 DNA sequence: TGCAGCGTTGGTTCCGGGACAGGGGTAGAGGAGCAGTACTTC. It specifies CSVGSGTGVEEQYF.

This chain connects TRBV5-4 to TRBJ2-1; 15 nucleotides match TRBD2. The CDR3 loop spans 15 amino acids. Germline CDR1 SGHNT, CDR2 YYREEE (reference sequence). J was trimmed by 9 bases and V by 4 bases; bases with no gene match: 5. The CDR3 here is CASSTRGLAGGEQFF. CDR3 nucleotides: TGTGCCAGCAGCACCCGGGGACTAGCGGGAGGTGAGCAGTTCTTC. The variable domain in full, completed from reference TRBV5-4 and TRBJ2-1, reads ETGVTQSPTHLIKTRGQQVTLRCSSQSGHNTVSWYQQALGQGPQFIFQYYREEENGRGNFPPRFSGLQFPNYSSELNVNALELDDSALYLCASSTRGLAGGEQFFGPGTRLTVL.

V gene TRBV13 combines with J gene TRBJ1-1; D may be TRBD1 (6 bases). Germline CDR1 reads PRHDT; CDR2 reads FYEKMQ (reference sequence). Trimming pared 5 bases from V and 4 bases from J, leaving 8 bases between. CDR3 length: 12 amino acids. The CDR3: CASSTQGTEAFF. In DNA, the CDR3 is TGTGCCAGCAGCACACAGGGCACTGAAGCTTTCTTT.

Points on this clone: One end of the junction is discordant with germline, which a read error may explain. The chain uses TRBV7-7 and TRBJ2-1; TRBD2 matches at 14 bases. The CDR3 consists of 15 residues. The germline V gene encodes CDR1 SSHAT and CDR2 FNYEAQ (reference sequence). Written as DNA, the CDR3 is TGTGCTAGCAGCCAGACTAGCGGGAGGGCCTATGAGCAGTTCTTC. It specifies CASSQTSGRAYEQFF.

This sequence joins TRBV2 and TRBJ2-1, with 7 positions matching TRBD2. V shed 5 bases and J 5 bases; nucleotides not matched to a gene: 9. This CDR3 has 15 residues. Germline CDR1 is SNHLY and CDR2 is FYNNEI. The CDR3 DNA sequence: TGTGCCAGCAGTCTTGGCCTAGCGGATAACAATGAGCAGTTCTTC. As protein: CASSLGLADNNEQFF.

The CDR3 is CASSLGSGVADTQYF. CDR3 DNA: TGTGCCAGCAGCTTGGGATCGGGAGTGGCAGATACGCAGTATTTT. The rearrangement links TRBV5-4 to TRBJ2-3; D might be TRBD2 (6 bases). CDR3 size: 15 residues. V was trimmed by 0 bases and J by 4 bases, leaving 12 bases between them. Looked up from germline, CDR1 is SGHNT and CDR2 is YYREEE (reference sequence).

This chain joins TRBV9 and TRBJ2-2, with a possible D match to TRBD1 (7 bases). The CDR3 is 16 residues long. Germline V CDR1 and CDR2: SGDLS, YYNGEE. The V end was cut by 1 base, the J end by 5 bases, with 15 bases between. CDR3 DNA sequence: TGTGCCAGCAGCGTATGGTCAGGGGGGAGGACCGGGGAGCTGTTTTTT. It yields the protein CASSVWSGGRTGELFF.

The chain joins TRBV4-2 to TRBJ2-3; D is undetermined. V gave up 0 bases and J gave up 5 bases, with 6 bases separating them. Germline CDR1 LGHNA, CDR2 YNFKEQ. The CDR3 has 13 amino acids. The CDR3 here is CASSQDSQDTQYF. DNA for the CDR3: TGTGCCAGCAGCCAAGATAGCCAAGATACGCAGTATTTT.

This sequence joins TRBV19 and TRBJ2-3, with a weak D call TRBD1 (6 bases). V lost 4 bases and J lost 2, with 7 bases in between. The CDR3 runs to 13 residues. Germline V gene sequence: CDR1 LNHDA, CDR2 SQIVND (reference sequence). The CDR3 loop reads CASSRGHTDTQYF. The CDR3 DNA reads as TGTGCCAGTAGTAGGGGGCACACAGATACGCAGTATTTT.

The chain uses TRBV7-2 and TRBJ2-7; the D is unclear. CDR1 and CDR2 (germline): SGHTA, FQGNSA. The CDR3 contains 11 residues. Trimming cost V 5 bases and J 7 bases, with 9 bases left between them. The CDR3, as DNA: TGTGCCAGCAGCCCCGGTTTGGAGCAGTACTTC. Translated: CASSPGLEQYF.

V is TRBV5-4 and J is TRBJ1-4; 7 nucleotides agree with TRBD1. The CDR3 has 15 amino acids. Germline V gene lookup returns CDR1 SGHNT and CDR2 YYREEE (reference sequence). V was pared by 7 bases and J by 0 bases, with 6 bases of the junction left unmatched. The CDR3 region is CASRGQTATNEKLFF. CDR3 in DNA: TGTGCCAGCCGGGGACAGACTGCAACTAATGAAAAACTGTTTTTT.

CDR3 protein: CASSVAPRSQSYGYTF. CDR3 nucleotides: TGTGCCAGCAGCGTAGCCCCTCGTAGCCAGTCCTATGGCTACACCTTC. J is TRBJ1-2 and V is TRBV9, with no clear D. The V end lost 0 bases, the J end lost 4 bases, and 16 bases lay between the germline ends. CDR3 size: 16 residues. The germline CDR1 and CDR2 sequences are SGDLS and YYNGEE.

The chain links TRBV6-5 to TRBJ2-7, with 9 bases identical to TRBD2. The CDR3 loop spans 14 amino acids. The V gene end was trimmed by 6 bases and the J gene end by 4 bases; junction bases not matched to a gene: 7. Germline lookup yields CDR1 MNHEY and CDR2 SVGAGI. CDR3 nucleotide sequence: TGTGCCAGCAGACCACTAGCGGGCGGTTACGAGCAGTACTTC. Protein sequence: CASRPLAGGYEQYF.

The rearrangement links TRBV5-6 to TRBJ1-1; D not certain. Germline CDR1 is SGHDT and CDR2 is YYEEEE. V shed 2 bases and J shed 0 bases, with 8 bases lying between them. This CDR3 spans 14 amino acids. The CDR3 region is CASSLFILNTEAFF. The CDR3 DNA sequence: TGTGCCAGCAGCTTATTCATTTTGAACACTGAAGCTTTCTTT.

This sequence joins TRBV5-1 and TRBJ2-5; D is possibly TRBD2 (5 bases). V gave up 4 bases and J gave up 1 base, with 8 bases separating them. The CDR3 covers 13 residues. Germline values: CDR1 SGHRS, CDR2 YFSETQ. CDR3 nucleotides: TGCGCCAGCAGCATCCGGGGCCAAGAGACCCAGTACTTC. Protein product: CASSIRGQETQYF.

The CDR3 loop is CASSSSDRGDTQYF. CDR3 coding DNA: TGCGCCAGCAGCTCGTCCGACAGGGGGGATACGCAGTATTTT. This chain links TRBV5-1 with TRBJ2-3; 9 positions match TRBD1. Germline values: CDR1 SGHRS, CDR2 YFSETQ. The trim removed 3 bases at V and 6 bases at J, leaving 5 bases unmatched. The CDR3 is made up of 14 amino acids.